These 9 T cell receptor beta chains came from one sample sequenced in a study of T cell repertoires in cytomegalovirus infection. TCRdb reprocessed the reads with MiXCR, giving one entry per CDR3 protein. The sample carries about 55,000 distinct CDR3 sequences, about a fifth recorded once. Their cognate antigens are unknown. Sequencing used CD8+ T cells from cultured PBMCs, obtained from culture after CMV antigen stimulation. Receptors were obtained from a human donor in good health (CMV status not recorded). Some clones in this sample may be carry-over from other donors' samples.

V gene TRBV28 combines with J gene TRBJ1-6, with 7 positions matching TRBD1. This CDR3 comprises 14 residues. The trim removed 5 bases at V and 9 bases at J, leaving 7 bases unmatched. Germline assignment: CDR1 MDHEN and CDR2 SYDVKM. CDR3 protein: CASSGDSWGSPLHF. In DNA form, the CDR3 reads TGTGCCAGCAGTGGGGACAGCTGGGGTTCACCCCTCCACTTT.

V usage is TRBV24-1 and J usage is TRBJ1-1; 8 bases map to TRBD1. V lost 4 bases, J lost 1 base, and 10 bases stayed unmatched. CDR3 length: 17 residues. The V gene's germline CDR1 is KGHDR and CDR2 SFDVKD. The DNA for the CDR3 is TGTGCCACCAGTGAGGATGGCAGGGGGCAAGGGAACACTGAAGCTTTCTTT. It encodes CATSEDGRGQGNTEAFF.

The rearrangement joins TRBV12-3 or TRBV12-4 to TRBJ2-7; 9 bases are shared with TRBD1. The CDR3 runs to 15 residues. Trimming took 5 bases from V and 5 from J; bases not matched to a gene: 10. CDR3 DNA: TGTGCCAGCAGTCCCACTCTTACAGGGGGCGACGAGCAGTACTTC. Protein product: CASSPTLTGGDEQYF.

This sequence joins TRBV5-6 and TRBJ2-7, with TRBD2 matching 8 bases. V gave up 4 bases and J gave up 7 bases; unmatched junction bases: 19. Germline V gene sequence: CDR1 SGHDT, CDR2 YYEEEE. The CDR3 totals 17 residues. Written as DNA, the CDR3 is TGTGCCAGCAGCCACCTAATGGGCGGGGGGTCCCCGTGGGAGCAGTACTTC. Encoded protein: CASSHLMGGGSPWEQYF.

This clonotype was counted a few times. V usage is TRBV7-3 and J usage is TRBJ1-1; tentative D call: TRBD1 (6 bases). Per the germline V gene, CDR1 is SGHTA and CDR2 is FQGTGA. The CDR3 is made up of 13 amino acids. V shed 4 bases and J shed 4 bases, with 10 bases lying between them. The CDR3 is CASSSQGFTEAFF. Here the CDR3 DNA reads TGTGCCAGCAGCTCACAGGGATTCACTGAAGCTTTCTTT. The full variable domain, rest sourced from reference TRBV7-3 and TRBJ1-1, is GAGVSQTPSNKVTEKGKYVELRCDPISGHTALYWYRQSLGQGPEFLIYFQGTGAADDSGLPNDRFFAVRPEGSVSTLKIQRTERGDSAVYLCASSSQGFTEAFFGQGTRLTVV.

The rearrangement joins TRBV12-3 or TRBV12-4 to TRBJ2-1; the D gene is possibly TRBD2 (6 bases). CDR3 size: 15 residues. The germline V and J ends were trimmed by 6 bases and 5 bases, with 17 bases remaining between them. CDR3 residues: CASSDLSGTHNEQFF. DNA of the CDR3: TGTGCCAGCAGCGATCTATCGGGGACTCACAATGAGCAGTTCTTC.

This clonotype was seen ten or more times. V gene TRBV7-9 combines with J gene TRBJ2-7; tentative D call: TRBD2 (6 bases). CDR1 and CDR2 from the germline V gene are SEHNR and FQNEAQ (reference sequence). CDR3 size: 14 residues. Between the trimmed V and J ends, which lost 5 bases and 3 bases, there was a span of 14 bases. The DNA of the CDR3 is TGTGCCAGCAGCCCCTGGGCGGGAAACTACGAGCAGTACTTC. It yields the protein CASSPWAGNYEQYF.

V gene TRBV3-1 combines with J gene TRBJ1-2, with unresolved D. Germline V gene data show CDR1 as LGHDT and CDR2 as YNNKEL (reference sequence). This CDR3 spans 15 amino acids. The V end was cut by 0 bases, the J end by 6 bases, with 14 bases between. The CDR3 region has the DNA TGTGCCAGCAGCCAAGAGGACGTGGCACATAATGGCTACACCTTC. It translates to CASSQEDVAHNGYTF. Full variable domain (missing parts from reference TRBV3-1 and TRBJ1-2): DTAVSQTPKYLVTQMGNDKSIKCEQNLGHDTMYWYKQDSKKFLKIMFSYNNKELIINETVPNRFSPKSPDKAHLNLHINSLELGDSAVYFCASSQEDVAHNGYTFGSGTRLTVV.

The chain recombines TRBV6-2 or TRBV6-3 with TRBJ2-1, with 9 bases matching TRBD1. The CDR3 has 15 amino acids. V dropped 6 bases and J dropped 2; count of bases not matched to a gene: 5. In germline, CDR1 is MNHEY, CDR2 SVGEGT. The CDR3 loop is CASSSRQGAYNEQFF. The CDR3 coding sequence is TGTGCCAGCAGCTCTCGACAGGGGGCCTACAATGAGCAGTTCTTC.